This TCR beta chain was sequenced in a study of patients and donors after allogeneic stem cell transplantation. TCRdb itself ran the RT-PCR reads through MiXCR, one entry per CDR3 protein. The repertoire holds hundreds of thousands of distinct CDR3 sequences, with about a sixth as singletons. Looked up from germline, CDR1 is SEHNR and CDR2 is FQNEAQ (reference sequence). This CDR3 region has 13 residues. Trimming removed 4 bases at V and 7 bases at J, with 11 bases between. Only a few counts were recorded for this clonotype. The receptor's source is a human donor who was either an allogeneic HSCT recipient or a stem cell or donor lymphocyte infusion donor (not recorded which). It is not recorded whose cells these are; they may come from a transplant donor. J is TRBJ2-1 and V is TRBV7-9; weak D call: TRBD2 (5 bases). The sample consisted of blood, either unsorted or a sorted T cell fraction (not recorded which). The CDR3 bases are TGTGCCAGCAGCTCAAACAAGCGGAATGAGCAGTTCTTC. This encodes CASSSNKRNEQFF. Combining the CDR3 with reference TRBV7-9 and TRBJ2-1 gives the whole variable domain DTGVSQNPRHKITKRGQNVTFRCDPISEHNRLYWYRQTLGQGPEFLTYFQNEAQLEKSRLLSDRFSAERPKGSFSTLEIQRTEQGDSAMYLCASSSNKRNEQFFGPGTRLTVL.